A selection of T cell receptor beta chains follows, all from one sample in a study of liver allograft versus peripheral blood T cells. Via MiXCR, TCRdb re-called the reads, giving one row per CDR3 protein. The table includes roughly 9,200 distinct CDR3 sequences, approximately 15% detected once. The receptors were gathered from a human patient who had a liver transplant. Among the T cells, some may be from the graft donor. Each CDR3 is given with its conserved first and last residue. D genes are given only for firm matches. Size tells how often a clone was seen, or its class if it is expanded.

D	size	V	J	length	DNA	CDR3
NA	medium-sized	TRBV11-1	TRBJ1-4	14	TGTGCCAGCAGCACTACAACAACTAATGAAAAACTGTTTTTT	CASSTTTTNEKLFF
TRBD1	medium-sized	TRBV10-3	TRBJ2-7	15	TGTGCCATCAGTATTACAGGGGACCCTACCTACGAGCAGTACTTC	CAISITGDPTYEQYF
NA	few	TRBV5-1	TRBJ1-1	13	TGCGCCAGCTGGGACGGACGGAACACTGAAGCTTTCTTT	CASWDGRNTEAFF
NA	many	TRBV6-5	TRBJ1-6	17	TGTGCCAGCAGTTACGGGCCCCCCATCTCCTATAATTCACCCCTCCACTTT	CASSYGPPISYNSPLHF
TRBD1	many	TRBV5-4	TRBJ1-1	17	TGTGCCAGCAGCTTGGGGGGACAGGGCCTCTCGGACACTGAAGCTTTCTTT	CASSLGGQGLSDTEAFF
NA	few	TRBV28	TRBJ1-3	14	TGTGCCAGCAAAGCTTATTTCTCTGGAAACACCATATATTTT	CASKAYFSGNTIYF
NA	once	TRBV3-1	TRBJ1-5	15	TGTGCCAGCAGCCGAGGCGGCAGTAGCAATCAGCCCCAGCATTTT	CASSRGGSSNQPQHF
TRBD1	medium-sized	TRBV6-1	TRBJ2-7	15	TGTGCCAGCAGTGAAGGACAGGGGAAACTCTACGAGCAGTACTTC	CASSEGQGKLYEQYF
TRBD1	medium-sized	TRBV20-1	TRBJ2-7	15	TGCAGTGCTCACCGCCGCGGACAGGGGGCCTACGAGCAGTACTTC	CSAHRRGQGAYEQYF
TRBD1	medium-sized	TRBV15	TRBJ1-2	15	TGTGCCACCAGCCACCGGGACAGAGGCCGGGGTGGCTACACCTTC	CATSHRDRGRGGYTF
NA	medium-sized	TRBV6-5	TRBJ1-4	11	TGTGCCAGCGGGGCAGATGAAAAACTGTTTTTT	CASGADEKLFF
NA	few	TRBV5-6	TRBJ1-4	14	TGTGCCAGCAGCTTGTTCTTAAACGATGAAAAGCTGTTTTTT	CASSLFLNDEKLFF